This is a list of T cell receptor beta chains from one sample in a study of T cells in Graves' hyperthyroidism and ophthalmopathy. TCRdb called the multiplex PCR reads again in MiXCR, with one record for every CDR3 protein. The sample consists of some 600,000 distinct CDR3 sequences, around 14% of them appearing once. The sequenced material came from blood. Receptor source: a woman aged 25 to 45 with Graves' hyperthyroidism that later progressed to Graves' ophthalmopathy. CDR3s include the opening cysteine and the closing phenylalanine or tryptophan. Each record gives: CDR3 length, V gene, D gene, CDR3 protein. The D gene is left open where the match is weak.

>15|TRBV2|TRBD2
CASSDSGSGADTQYF
>14|TRBV6-2/TRBV6-3|.
CASSYGGSYEKLFF
>13|TRBV12-3/TRBV12-4|.
CASRSGATGELFF
>16|TRBV5-6|TRBD1
CASSFRNRGQGNTIYF
>12|TRBV30|.
CAWSSGAEKLFF
>18|TRBV3-1|.
CASSQDVRQASLNTEAFF
>13|TRBV13|.
CASREGASYEQYF
>14|TRBV27|TRBD1
CASSPGQGVTEAFF
>17|TRBV14|TRBD1
CASSPYSDRGGTGELFF
>17|TRBV11-2|.
CASSSPRTISYNSPLHF
>16|TRBV7-8|TRBD1
CASSPRTGQSNEKLFF
>15|TRBV28|TRBD1
CASRGEDRDNSPLHF